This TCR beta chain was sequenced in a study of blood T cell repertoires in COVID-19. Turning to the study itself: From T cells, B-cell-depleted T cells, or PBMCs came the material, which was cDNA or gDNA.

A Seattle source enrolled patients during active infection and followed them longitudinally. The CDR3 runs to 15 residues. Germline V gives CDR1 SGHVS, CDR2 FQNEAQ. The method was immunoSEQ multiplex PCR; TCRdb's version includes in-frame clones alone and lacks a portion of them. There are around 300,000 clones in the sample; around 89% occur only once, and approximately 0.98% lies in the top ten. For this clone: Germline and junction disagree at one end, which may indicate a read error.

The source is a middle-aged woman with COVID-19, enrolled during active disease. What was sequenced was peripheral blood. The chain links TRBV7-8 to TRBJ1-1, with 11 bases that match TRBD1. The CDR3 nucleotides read TGTGCCAGCAGCGTAGCCGGGACAGGGGGAACCGAAGCTTTCTTT. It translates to CASSVAGTGGTEAFF.